The 29 T cell receptor beta chains below all came from one sample that was sequenced in a study of T-cell memory formation after mild COVID-19. TCRdb called the 5' RACE reads again in MiXCR, with one record for every CDR3 protein. The sample lists approximately 440,000 distinct CDR3 sequences, around 20% seen once, with roughly 8.4% in the top ten. The source material was PBMCs or a T cell subset sorted from them (not recorded which). The source is an adult woman who had mild COVID-19 (a few samples of this study predate the infection). Cell type and time point are not known.

V gene TRBV7-2 combines with J gene TRBJ1-2; 9 bases map to TRBD1. V was clipped by 1 base and J by 6 bases; unmatched bases: 12. The CDR3 is 17 residues long. Germline V gives CDR1 SGHTA, CDR2 FQGNSA. The CDR3 protein is CASSLEGGGTGWNGYTF. CDR3 nucleotides: TGTGCCAGCAGCTTAGAAGGTGGGGGGACAGGGTGGAATGGCTACACCTTC.

V usage is TRBV20-1 and J usage is TRBJ2-7; D tentatively fits TRBD1 or TRBD2 (6 bases each). Per the germline V gene, CDR1 is DFQATT and CDR2 is SNEGSKA (reference sequence). The germline V and J ends were trimmed by 3 bases and 3 bases, with 15 bases remaining between them. This CDR3 spans 14 amino acids. CDR3 sequence (DNA): TGCAGTGCTAGTAACAGGGCGGGACGCTACGAGCAGTACTTC. Residues: CSASNRAGRYEQYF.

This clonotype was seen repeatedly, ten times or more. The chain uses TRBV7-3 and TRBJ2-3; D unclear. V was clipped by 4 bases and J by 6 bases, with 11 bases between them. The CDR3 is 13 amino acids. Looked up from germline, CDR1 is SGHTA and CDR2 is FQGTGA. The CDR3 bases are TGTGCCAGCAGCTATTACCCCGGGGATACGCAGTATTTT. Its protein is CASSYYPGDTQYF. The variable domain in full, with the rest retrieved from reference TRBV7-3 and TRBJ2-3, is GAGVSQTPSNKVTEKGKYVELRCDPISGHTALYWYRQSLGQGPEFLIYFQGTGAADDSGLPNDRFFAVRPEGSVSTLKIQRTERGDSAVYLCASSYYPGDTQYFGPGTRLTVL.

This chain connects TRBV7-8 to TRBJ2-3, with a weak D call TRBD2 (6 bases). Trimming took 8 bases from V and 3 from J, leaving 15 bases between them. Germline V gene data show CDR1 as SGHVS and CDR2 as FQNEAQ. The CDR3 contains 14 residues. CDR3 sequence: CASVRGRETDTQYF. DNA for the CDR3: TGTGCCAGCGTCCGGGGCCGGGAGACAGATACGCAGTATTTT.

This clonotype was recorded a few times. The gene calls are TRBV20-1 and TRBJ1-6, with a tentative D call TRBD1 (5 bases). This CDR3 comprises 14 residues. Germline values: CDR1 DFQATT, CDR2 SNEGSKA (reference sequence). The V and J ends lost 3 bases and 9 bases respectively, with 15 bases between them. CDR3 sequence reads: CSARPGVAGSPLHF. The CDR3, as DNA: TGCAGTGCTAGGCCGGGGGTCGCTGGTTCACCCCTCCACTTT.

V usage is TRBV12-3 or TRBV12-4 and J usage is TRBJ2-3, with D perhaps matching TRBD2 (5 bases). The CDR3 is 13 residues long. V lost 7 bases and J 1 base, leaving 9 bases between the germline ends. CDR3 coding DNA: TGTGCCAGCACCATTAGCGGCACAGATACGCAGTATTTT. Amino acid sequence: CASTISGTDTQYF.

The V gene is TRBV18, the J gene TRBJ1-2; TRBD1 aligns across 10 bases. The CDR3 is 16 amino acids. The germline V gene has CDR1 KGHSH and CDR2 LQKENI. The V gene end was trimmed by 5 bases and the J gene end by 0 bases; junction bases not matched to a gene: 6. The CDR3 sequence is CASSSGQGTSNYGYTF. The CDR3 nucleotides read TGTGCCAGCTCATCGGGACAGGGGACGTCTAACTATGGCTACACCTTC.

The chain combines TRBV2 with TRBJ2-5; D is possibly TRBD2 (6 bases). The length of the CDR3 is 16 residues. The germline V gene encodes CDR1 SNHLY and CDR2 FYNNEI. V was clipped by 0 bases and J by 6 bases, with 17 bases between them. This chain's CDR3 is CASSEALRRAGKTQYF. In nucleotides, the CDR3 is TGTGCCAGCAGTGAAGCGCTACGCCGTGCGGGGAAGACCCAGTACTTC. Full variable domain (remainder filled in from reference TRBV2 and TRBJ2-5): EPEVTQTPSHQVTQMGQEVILRCVPISNHLYFYWYRQILGQKVEFLVSFYNNEISEKSEIFDDQFSVERPDGSNFTLKIRSTKLEDSAMYFCASSEALRRAGKTQYFGPGTRLLVL.

The V gene is TRBV7-3, the J gene TRBJ1-4, with no clear D. The CDR3 sequence is 15 residues long. The germline CDR1 and CDR2 sequences are SGHTA and FQGTGA. Trimming pared 1 base from V and 2 bases from J, leaving 8 bases between. The CDR3 loop reads CASSLSHSTNEKLFF. CDR3 bases: TGTGCCAGCAGCTTAAGTCACAGTACTAATGAAAAACTGTTTTTT.

The sample holds a few counts of this clonotype. V gene TRBV6-1 combines with J gene TRBJ1-1; unclear D gene. The CDR3 totals 15 residues. Trimming took off 0 bases at V and 0 bases at J, with 8 bases between the two ends. Germline V gene sequence: CDR1 MNHNS, CDR2 SASEGT. The CDR3 loop is CASSEATFVNTEAFF. The CDR3 nucleotides are TGTGCCAGCAGTGAAGCAACATTCGTGAACACTGAAGCTTTCTTT.

The sample holds a few counts of this clonotype. The V gene is TRBV20-1, the J gene TRBJ2-5; D unresolved. Germline-derived CDR1 and CDR2 are DFQATT and SNEGSKA (reference sequence). V lost 2 bases and J lost 5, with 12 bases in between. The CDR3 sequence is 13 residues long. DNA for the CDR3: TGCAGTGCTAGATCGCGCGCAGAGGAGACCCAGTACTTC. Protein product: CSARSRAEETQYF.

This clonotype was found a few times. The chain is built from TRBV5-1 and TRBJ1-1; the match to TRBD1 covers 8 bases. The CDR3 sequence is 14 residues long. Trimming removed 4 bases from V and 3 bases from J; junction bases left unmatched: 5. Germline V gene sequence: CDR1 SGHRS, CDR2 YFSETQ. CDR3 nucleotides: TGCGCCAGCAGCCCCAGACAGGGGTACACTGAAGCTTTCTTT. Its translation: CASSPRQGYTEAFF.

The genes are TRBV20-1 and TRBJ2-7; 7 bases are a match to TRBD1. V shed 4 bases, J shed 0 bases, and the junction held 3 bases outside the gene matches. This CDR3 has 13 residues. Germline loops: CDR1 DFQATT, CDR2 SNEGSKA (reference sequence). CDR3 DNA: TGCAGTGCTAAGGACAGGATCTCCTACGAGCAGTACTTC. Its protein is CSAKDRISYEQYF.

The chain joins TRBV12-3 or TRBV12-4 to TRBJ2-2; no clear D. The germline V and J ends were trimmed by 6 bases and 6 bases, with 11 bases remaining between them. This CDR3 is built from 13 residues. The CDR3: CASRALRPGELFF. The DNA for the CDR3 is TGTGCCAGCAGGGCTCTCAGGCCCGGGGAGCTGTTTTTT.

This clonotype was found a few times. This chain connects TRBV7-2 to TRBJ2-1, with 8 bases aligning to TRBD2. There are 15 residues in the CDR3. Trimming at V came to 8 bases and at J to 6 bases, leaving 12 bases not matched to a gene. Germline V gene lookup returns CDR1 SGHTA and CDR2 FQGNSA. CDR3 loop: CASPGGLARPNEQFF. The CDR3 DNA reads TGTGCCAGCCCTGGTGGACTAGCCAGGCCCAATGAGCAGTTCTTC.

This clonotype was counted between two and nine times. This chain uses TRBV24-1 with TRBJ2-1; D possibly uses TRBD1 or TRBD2 (5 bases each). The CDR3 extends over 13 amino acids. From germline, CDR1 is KGHDR and CDR2 SFDVKD. The germline V and J ends were trimmed by 4 bases and 7 bases, with 10 bases remaining between them. CDR3 nucleotides: TGTGCCACCAGTGAGGGGGTCGTGAATGAGCAGTTCTTC. It encodes CATSEGVVNEQFF.

This chain joins TRBV4-3 and TRBJ2-7; no clear D. V shed 0 bases and J shed 0 bases, with 9 bases lying between them. The length of the CDR3 is 15 residues. Germline lookup yields CDR1 LGHNA and CDR2 YSLEER. CDR3 in amino acids: CASSQDLGFSYEQYF. As DNA, the CDR3 is TGCGCCAGCAGCCAAGATCTGGGGTTCTCCTACGAGCAGTACTTC.

This clonotype was detected a few times. This rearrangement joins TRBV29-1 to TRBJ1-2, with D hard to call. Germline V gene sequence: CDR1 SQVTM, CDR2 ANQGSEA. Trimming shortened V by 3 bases and J by 3 bases, and 8 bases separated the two germline ends. This CDR3 region has 12 residues. The CDR3 nucleotides read TGCAGCGTTGAGCGACTTCACTATGGCTACACCTTC. Residues: CSVERLHYGYTF. Full variable domain (remainder filled in from reference TRBV29-1 and TRBJ1-2): SAVISQKPSRDICQRGTSLTIQCQVDSQVTMMFWYRQQPGQSLTLIATANQGSEATYESGFVIDKFPISRPNLTFSTLTVSNMSPEDSSIYLCSVERLHYGYTFGSGTRLTVV.

V is TRBV7-9 and J is TRBJ1-1; D is unclear. Germline CDR1 is SEHNR and CDR2 is FQNEAQ (reference sequence). V was cut by 4 bases and J by 1 base, with 10 bases left in between. The CDR3 has 14 residues. CDR3 sequence (DNA): TGTGCCAGCAGCTCTAGTCCAAAGAACACTGAAGCTTTCTTT. Protein sequence: CASSSSPKNTEAFF. The whole variable domain, filled in from reference TRBV7-9 and TRBJ1-1, reads DTGVSQNPRHKITKRGQNVTFRCDPISEHNRLYWYRQTLGQGPEFLTYFQNEAQLEKSRLLSDRFSAERPKGSFSTLEIQRTEQGDSAMYLCASSSSPKNTEAFFGQGTRLTVV.

The rearrangement joins TRBV5-4 to TRBJ2-7; 9 bases match TRBD2. This CDR3 spans 15 amino acids. V lost 3 bases, J lost 4 bases, and 8 bases stayed unmatched. Looked up from germline, CDR1 is SGHNT and CDR2 is YYREEE (reference sequence). As DNA, the CDR3 is TGTGCCAGCAGCTCGAAACTAGCGGGCTTGTACGAGCAGTACTTC. Translation gives CASSSKLAGLYEQYF.

The genes are TRBV20-1 and TRBJ1-5, with 8 bases fitting TRBD1. V gave up 3 bases and J gave up 7 bases; unmatched junction bases: 11. Per germline, CDR1 DFQATT and CDR2 SNEGSKA (reference sequence). The length of the CDR3 is 15 residues. The CDR3 sequence: CSARHDRGIGQPQHF. The CDR3 nucleotides are TGCAGTGCTAGGCACGACAGGGGTATAGGGCAGCCCCAGCATTTT.

The chain joins TRBV20-1 to TRBJ2-2; possibly TRBD2 for D (6 bases). The germline CDR1 and CDR2 sequences are DFQATT and SNEGSKA (reference sequence). The CDR3 consists of 15 residues. V was clipped by 0 bases and J by 7 bases, with 15 bases between them. The CDR3 DNA reads as TGCAGTGCTAGAGATTCTAACGGGGGTCACGGGGAGCTGTTTTTT. Protein sequence: CSARDSNGGHGELFF.

This clonotype was counted ten times or more. V usage is TRBV7-8 and J usage is TRBJ1-1, with D possibly TRBD1 on 5 matching bases. Trimming cost V 2 bases and J 3 bases, with 10 bases left between them. CDR3 length: 14 amino acids. In germline, CDR1 is SGHVS, CDR2 FQNEAQ. CDR3 DNA: TGTGCCAGCAGCTTACAGGGTGGGGACACTGAAGCTTTCTTT. Its protein product is CASSLQGGDTEAFF.

This clonotype appeared a few times. The V gene is TRBV10-3, the J gene TRBJ1-1, with unresolved D. Germline CDR1 is ENHRY and CDR2 is SYGVKD. CDR3 size: 14 residues. V lost 7 bases to trimming and J lost 0 bases, with 12 bases between them. CDR3 residues: CAITPEGLNTEAFF. The CDR3 bases are TGTGCCATCACCCCCGAGGGCCTGAACACTGAAGCTTTCTTT.

The J gene is TRBJ2-3, the V gene TRBV12-3 or TRBV12-4, with D possibly being TRBD1 or TRBD2 (7 bases each). Trimming cost V 3 bases and J 5 bases, with 12 bases left between them. The CDR3 has 14 amino acids. The CDR3, as DNA: TGTGCCAGCAGTTTCAGGGGGAGGGTAGATACGCAGTATTTT. It encodes CASSFRGRVDTQYF.

V usage is TRBV12-3 or TRBV12-4 and J usage is TRBJ1-5; D gene uncertain. The CDR3 extends over 13 amino acids. V was trimmed by 6 bases and J by 5 bases, leaving 11 bases between them. The CDR3, as DNA: TGTGCCAGCAGCCTTGGGCCTCATCAGCCCCAGCATTTT. Translated: CASSLGPHQPQHF.

This chain connects TRBV30 to TRBJ1-2, with D possibly matching TRBD1 (6 bases). CDR1 and CDR2 (germline): GTSNPN, SVGIG (reference sequence). V was clipped by 4 bases and J by 7 bases, with 19 bases between them. The CDR3 extends over 14 amino acids. As DNA, the CDR3 is TGTGCCTGGAATACACAGGGATTCCATGGTGGCTACACCTTC. Translating gives CAWNTQGFHGGYTF.

The V and J genes are TRBV6-1 and TRBJ2-3; perhaps TRBD1 as D (6 bases). Germline assignment: CDR1 MNHNS and CDR2 SASEGT. The germline V and J ends were trimmed by 6 bases and 3 bases, with 19 bases remaining between them. This CDR3 region has 16 residues. In nucleotides, the CDR3 is TGTGCCAGCAGAAATTCAAGGGGGTCGAGAACAGATACGCAGTATTTT. This encodes CASRNSRGSRTDTQYF.

This clonotype came up a few times. The CDR3 DNA reads as TGCGCCAGCAGCTTGGAGAAAACGAACACCGGGGAGCTGTTTTTT. Its translation: CASSLEKTNTGELFF. The V call is TRBV5-1, the J call TRBJ2-2; no clear D. In germline, CDR1 is SGHRS, CDR2 YFSETQ. The CDR3 sequence is 15 residues long. The V gene lost 0 bases and the J gene lost 0 bases, with 6 bases spanning the gap.